These T cell receptor beta chains were read from a single sample in a study of blood T cells in healthy people across ages. In TCRdb, the 5' RACE reads were re-called with MiXCR into one record per CDR3 protein. The profile shows around 1.5 million distinct CDR3 sequences, about 35% of them singletons. Sequenced sample: blood. Every receptor here comes from a woman under 40 in good health. CDR3s include the opening cysteine and the closing phenylalanine or tryptophan. A D gene is named only where the DNA matches it firmly. Clone size is given for some rows only: seen once, a few or many times, or a class if the clone is expanded.

D gene | J gene | V gene | clone size | CDR3 DNA | CDR3 protein
TRBD2 | TRBJ2-5 | TRBV29-1 | many | TGCAGCGTTGATTTAGCGGGAGGAGAGACCCAGTACTTC | CSVDLAGGETQYF
NA | TRBJ2-5 | TRBV7-2 | many | TGTGCCAGCAGCTTAGTGCTGGGAGAAGAGACCCAGTACTTC | CASSLVLGEETQYF
NA | TRBJ2-1 | TRBV7-9 | few | TGTGCCAGCAGGAACACGACTGGTAATGAGCAGTTCTTC | CASRNTTGNEQFF
TRBD1 | TRBJ1-1 | TRBV2 | once | TGTGCCAGCAGTCCGGACAGGGGGCAGGGGGCTTTCTTT | CASSPDRGQGAFF
NA | TRBJ1-3 | TRBV12-3/TRBV12-4 | few | TGTGCCAGCAGCCCTTCTGGAAACACCATATATTTT | CASSPSGNTIYF
TRBD1 | TRBJ1-1 | TRBV3-1 | NA | TGTGCCAGCAGTCCCTTACAGGGGACCACTGAAGCTTTCTTT | CASSPLQGTTEAFF
NA | TRBJ2-5 | TRBV13 | few | TGTGCCAGCAGCGCCGGGCAGCGGCAAGAGACCCAGTACTTC | CASSAGQRQETQYF
NA | TRBJ2-6 | TRBV7-2 | many | TGTGCCAGCAGCTTAGTATTCGGGAACACTGGGGCCAACGTCCTGACTTTC | CASSLVFGNTGANVLTF
TRBD2 | TRBJ2-5 | TRBV5-5 | NA | TGTGCCAGCAGCTTGAGCGGGGGGCTGAGGGGTCAGTACTTC | CASSLSGGLRGQYF
TRBD1 | TRBJ2-5 | TRBV9 | NA | TGTGCCAGCAGCGCAGTACAGGGGCGATACGTGACCCAGTACTTC | CASSAVQGRYVTQYF
TRBD2 | TRBJ2-1 | TRBV20-1 | few | TGCAGTGCTAGGGACGACTTAGGGACTAGCGGGGTCAATGAGCAGTTCTTC | CSARDDLGTSGVNEQFF
NA | TRBJ2-3 | TRBV20-1 | NA | TGCAGTGCTAGCTCGGGCAGGGAGAGCACAGATACGCAGTATTTT | CSASSGRESTDTQYF
NA | TRBJ2-3 | TRBV27 | once | TGTGCCAGCAGTTTATGGGGCAGGCCGACCCTTTTGGGCACAGATACACAGTATTTT | CASSLWGRPTLLGTDTQYF
NA | TRBJ2-5 | TRBV9 | NA | TGTGCCAGCAGCCCGGGACACAGGTCAGAGACCCAGTACTTC | CASSPGHRSETQYF
NA | TRBJ1-2 | TRBV19 | NA | TGTGCCAGTGGAATTAGGGCTGGCTACACCTTC | CASGIRAGYTF
NA | TRBJ2-1 | TRBV2 | NA | TGTGCCAGCAGTGCAGGGTGGGAAAATGAGCAGTTCTTC | CASSAGWENEQFF
TRBD1 | TRBJ1-5 | TRBV2 | NA | TGTGCCAGCAGTGATCCGGACAGGGGATTTTCGGGCAATCAGCCCCAGCATTTT | CASSDPDRGFSGNQPQHF
NA | TRBJ2-7 | TRBV10-3 | many | TGTGCCATCAGTGCGGGGGCACAGGAGCAGTACTTC | CAISAGAQEQYF
NA | TRBJ1-1 | TRBV20-1 | many | TGCAGTGCTCGAAAGGGGGGGGCCGGAAAGAACACTGAAGCTTTCTTT | CSARKGGAGKNTEAFF
TRBD1 | TRBJ2-7 | TRBV27 | NA | TGTGCCAGCAGTCTTACTCCCTGGGACAGGGGTTTCAACGCCGAGCAGTACTTC | CASSLTPWDRGFNAEQYF
TRBD2 | TRBJ2-7 | TRBV20-1 | few | TGCAGTGCTAGGAAGACTAGCGGGAGATACGAGCAGTACTTC | CSARKTSGRYEQYF
NA | TRBJ2-7 | TRBV5-1 | once | TGCGCCAGCAGCGTGGCTGCAGTTTTGGACGAGCAGTACTTC | CASSVAAVLDEQYF
NA | TRBJ1-4 | TRBV27 | NA | TGTGCCAGCAGTTTTGGGGTATCCGAAAAACCGTTTTTT | CASSFGVSEKPFF
NA | TRBJ2-6 | TRBV14 | many | TGTGCCAGCAGCCAAGATACAGGGGCCAACGTCCTGACTTTC | CASSQDTGANVLTF
NA | TRBJ1-2 | TRBV24-1 | NA | TGTGCCACCAGTGATGCCCAGGACACCTATGGCTACACCTTC | CATSDAQDTYGYTF
NA | TRBJ1-2 | TRBV11-2 | NA | TGTGCCAGCAGCTTAGAAGCTGTAGGGAACTATGGCTACACCTTC | CASSLEAVGNYGYTF
NA | TRBJ2-4 | TRBV12-3/TRBV12-4 | few | TGTGCCAGCAGTGAGGGTATGCTAGCCAAAAACATTCAGTACTTC | CASSEGMLAKNIQYF
NA | TRBJ2-3 | TRBV5-1 | few | TGCGCCAGCAGCCCCGACCCCAGGGGCCGCCTTTCCAAAGATACGCAGTATTTT | CASSPDPRGRLSKDTQYF
TRBD1 | TRBJ2-4 | TRBV11-2 | NA | TGTGCCAGCAGCTTATTTTCCGACAGGGGTTGGAACATTCAGTACTTC | CASSLFSDRGWNIQYF